These 2 T cell receptor beta chains share one sample of origin, sequenced in a study of blood T cell repertoires in COVID-19. The assay was immunoSEQ multiplex PCR, and TCRdb's table has in-frame clones only and misses some. The sample has 95,000 to 150,000 clones, about 86% seen once. The specimen sequenced was peripheral blood. All receptors come from a woman aged 50 to 65 with acute or convalescent COVID-19.

In DNA form, the CDR3 reads TGTGCCAGCAGCGTAGGACCTGGAGGTGTGGAGACCCAGTACTTC. Protein product: CASSVGPGGVETQYF. The chain recombines TRBV9 with TRBJ2-5; tentatively, D is TRBD2 (5 bases). The CDR3 has 15 amino acids. Per germline, CDR1 SGDLS and CDR2 YYNGEE. Trimming shortened V by 0 bases and J by 5 bases, and 14 bases separated the two germline ends.

In nucleotides, the CDR3 is TGCGCCAGCAGCCAACAGACAGGGGGAGAGATAGGCTACGAGCAGTACTTC. This sequence encodes CASSQQTGGEIGYEQYF. This chain joins TRBV4-3 and TRBJ2-7; 9 bases are shared with TRBD1. Germline V gene data show CDR1 as LGHNA and CDR2 as YSLEER. CDR3 size: 17 residues. V shed 2 bases, J shed 3 bases, and the junction held 11 bases outside the gene matches.